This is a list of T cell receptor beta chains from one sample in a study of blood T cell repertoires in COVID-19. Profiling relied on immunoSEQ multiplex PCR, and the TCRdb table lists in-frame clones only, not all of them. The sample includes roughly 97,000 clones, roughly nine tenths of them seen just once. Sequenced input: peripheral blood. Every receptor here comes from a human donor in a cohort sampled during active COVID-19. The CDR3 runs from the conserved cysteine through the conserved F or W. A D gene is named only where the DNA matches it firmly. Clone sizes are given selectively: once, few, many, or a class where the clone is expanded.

CDR3aa: CASSVVPDTQYF
CDR3nt: TGCGCCAGCAGCGTAGTCCCAGATACGCAGTATTTT
d_gene: -
j_gene: TRBJ2-3
v_gene: TRBV5-1
abundance: -

CDR3aa: CASSFTLTHKVLSYEQYF
CDR3nt: TGCGCCAGCAGCTTTACGCTCACCCACAAAGTTCTCTCCTACGAGCAGTACTTC
d_gene: -
j_gene: TRBJ2-7
v_gene: TRBV5-1
abundance: -

CDR3aa: CASSLGRTSGGFEQFF
CDR3nt: TGTGCCAGCAGCTTAGGTAGGACTAGCGGGGGGTTTGAGCAGTTCTTC
d_gene: TRBD2
j_gene: TRBJ2-1
v_gene: TRBV7-2
abundance: once

CDR3aa: CASSRGRRELNEQFF
CDR3nt: TGTGCCAGCAGCCGGGGCCGGCGGGAGCTAAATGAGCAGTTCTTC
d_gene: TRBD2
j_gene: TRBJ2-1
v_gene: TRBV14
abundance: -

CDR3aa: CASGGMGRAGEQFF
CDR3nt: TGTGCCAGCGGCGGGATGGGGCGTGCTGGAGAGCAGTTCTTC
d_gene: -
j_gene: TRBJ2-1
v_gene: TRBV9
abundance: -

CDR3aa: CAISVAADTQYF
CDR3nt: TGTGCCATCAGTGTCGCGGCAGATACGCAGTATTTT
d_gene: -
j_gene: TRBJ2-3
v_gene: TRBV10-3
abundance: -

CDR3aa: CASSFTGEQFF
CDR3nt: TGTGCCAGCAGCTTTACTGGTGAGCAGTTCTTC
d_gene: -
j_gene: TRBJ2-1
v_gene: TRBV5-6
abundance: -

CDR3aa: CASSLVWTGGTGELFF
CDR3nt: TGTGCCAGCAGCTTGGTTTGGACAGGGGGCACCGGGGAGCTGTTTTTT
d_gene: TRBD1
j_gene: TRBJ2-2
v_gene: TRBV5-4
abundance: -

CDR3aa: CASSLGDRGSNEQFF
CDR3nt: TGTGCCAGCAGCTTGGGCGACAGGGGAAGCAATGAGCAGTTCTTC
d_gene: TRBD1
j_gene: TRBJ2-1
v_gene: TRBV11-1
abundance: -

CDR3aa: CASSLAGRYNEQFF
CDR3nt: TGTGCCAGCAGCCTAGCGGGCAGGTACAATGAGCAGTTCTTC
d_gene: TRBD2
j_gene: TRBJ2-1
v_gene: TRBV7-3
abundance: -

CDR3aa: CASSEKRENNEQFF
CDR3nt: TGTGCCAGCAGTGAGAAGCGGGAGAATAATGAGCAGTTCTTC
d_gene: TRBD2
j_gene: TRBJ2-1
v_gene: TRBV6-1
abundance: -

CDR3aa: CASSLPPQDFYGYTF
CDR3nt: TGTGCCAGTAGTTTGCCACCTCAGGATTTCTATGGCTACACCTTC
d_gene: -
j_gene: TRBJ1-2
v_gene: TRBV19
abundance: -

CDR3aa: CASSLQDIDYGYTF
CDR3nt: TGTGCCAGCAGTCTACAGGATATAGACTATGGCTACACCTTC
d_gene: -
j_gene: TRBJ1-2
v_gene: TRBV6-2/TRBV6-3
abundance: -

CDR3aa: CASRLAGGHYEQYF
CDR3nt: TGTGCCAGTAGACTAGCGGGGGGGCACTACGAGCAGTACTTC
d_gene: TRBD2
j_gene: TRBJ2-7
v_gene: TRBV19
abundance: -

CDR3aa: CATSRDWTASYNEQFF
CDR3nt: TGTGCCACCAGCAGAGACTGGACAGCTTCCTACAATGAGCAGTTCTTC
d_gene: -
j_gene: TRBJ2-1
v_gene: TRBV15
abundance: -

CDR3aa: CASSSGVGSYNEQFF
CDR3nt: TGCGCCAGCAGTTCCGGAGTGGGTTCCTACAATGAGCAGTTCTTC
d_gene: -
j_gene: TRBJ2-1
v_gene: TRBV5-1
abundance: -

CDR3aa: CASSGGTGGNEQFF
CDR3nt: TGTGCCAGCAGCGGTGGGACAGGAGGAAATGAGCAGTTCTTC
d_gene: TRBD1
j_gene: TRBJ2-1
v_gene: TRBV4-2
abundance: -

CDR3aa: CASPPRDRNTGELFF
CDR3nt: TGTGCCAGCCCGCCCCGGGACAGAAACACCGGGGAGCTGTTTTTT
d_gene: TRBD1
j_gene: TRBJ2-2
v_gene: TRBV7-9
abundance: -

CDR3aa: CASRSRASGRGRGYEQYF
CDR3nt: TGTGCCAGCAGATCCCGTGCTAGCGGGAGAGGCCGAGGTTACGAGCAGTACTTC
d_gene: TRBD2
j_gene: TRBJ2-7
v_gene: TRBV28
abundance: -